The present T cell receptor (beta chain) was sequenced within a study of blood T cell repertoires in COVID-19. On the study more broadly: Sites across the United States, Italy and Spain contributed samples from acute and convalescent COVID-19. Sources were T cells, B-cell-depleted T cells, or PBMCs; the material itself was cDNA or gDNA.

In the original processing: Nucleated cell number was recorded as an estimate derived from reference gene primer amplification. Measured with immunoSEQ multiplex PCR; TCRdb has only the in-frame clones, and not every one. V, J and clone size are those of that table, while D and trimming were read from the DNA. The sample lists more than 80,000 clones, around 81% occurring once. The sequenced sample consisted of peripheral blood. This TCR came from a woman in her 70s with acute or convalescent COVID-19.

The CDR3 DNA is TGTGCCAGCAGCGTAGTGACAGGGCGCCTTAACACTGAAGCTTTCTTT. Protein sequence: CASSVVTGRLNTEAFF. The V call is TRBV9, the J call TRBJ1-1; 7 bases agree with TRBD1. CDR1 and CDR2 (germline): SGDLS, YYNGEE. The J segment lost 2 bases and the V segment lost 0 bases, leaving 7 bases of the junction unmatched. This CDR3 is built from 16 residues.